One sample yielded the 5 T cell receptor beta chains listed below, sequenced in a study of radiotherapy plus CTLA-4 blockade in lung cancer. Sequenced by immunoSEQ multiplex PCR; TCRdb stores in-frame clones only, minus some. The table includes about 87,000 clones, more than 85% detected once. The sequencing used peripheral blood, collected from a patient treated with radiotherapy plus ipilimumab. Receptors originate from a human donor with non-small cell lung cancer that progressed on radiotherapy plus ipilimumab.

V is TRBV19 and J is TRBJ2-5, with D perhaps matching TRBD1 (5 bases). The CDR3 extends over 14 amino acids. V was shortened by 3 bases and J by 4 bases, with 12 bases between the two germline ends. The germline V gene encodes CDR1 LNHDA and CDR2 SQIVND (reference sequence). In DNA, the CDR3 is TGTGCCAGTAGTATGGGGCCCAGTAGAGAGACCCAGTACTTC. Its protein is CASSMGPSRETQYF. The full variable domain, its missing parts supplied by reference TRBV19 and TRBJ2-5, is DGGITQSPKYLFRKEGQNVTLSCEQNLNHDAMYWYRQDPGQGLRLIYYSQIVNDFQKGDIAEGYSVSREKKESFPLTVTSAQKNPTAFYLCASSMGPSRETQYFGPGTRLLVL.

The chain couples TRBV19 to TRBJ1-2; TRBD1 matches at 7 bases. The germline V gene has CDR1 LNHDA and CDR2 SQIVND (reference sequence). The CDR3 is made up of 14 amino acids. V lost 5 bases and J lost 2; bases outside the gene matches: 5. As DNA, the CDR3 is TGTGCCAGTAGTGCGCCGGGACAGAACTATGGCTACACCTTC. The encoded protein is CASSAPGQNYGYTF.

The chain employs TRBV5-6 and TRBJ1-1; no clear D gene. The germline V and J ends were trimmed by 1 base and 5 bases, with 12 bases remaining between them. The CDR3 has 14 amino acids. Germline values: CDR1 SGHDT, CDR2 YYEEEE. The CDR3 spells CASSLRAGGTEAFF. The CDR3 bases are TGTGCCAGCAGCTTGAGGGCGGGAGGGACTGAAGCTTTCTTT.

The chain uses TRBV18 and TRBJ2-6; no clear D gene. The CDR3 is 13 residues long. Germline assignment: CDR1 KGHSH and CDR2 LQKENI. V lost 2 bases and J 3 bases, leaving 2 bases between the germline ends. Here the CDR3 reads CASSPSGANVLTF. CDR3 coding DNA: TGTGCCAGCTCACCAAGTGGGGCCAACGTCCTGACTTTC. Drawing the rest from reference TRBV18 and TRBJ2-6, the complete variable domain is NAGVMQNPRHLVRRRGQEARLRCSPMKGHSHVYWYRQLPEEGLKFMVYLQKENIIDESGMPKERFSAEFPKEGPSILRIQQVVRGDSAAYFCASSPSGANVLTFGAGSRLTVL.

This clone has only one observation. The genes are TRBV7-2 and TRBJ1-6, with TRBD1 as a possible D gene (6 bases). V was clipped by 5 bases and J by 9 bases, with 14 bases between them. Germline V gene data show CDR1 as SGHTA and CDR2 as FQGNSA. The CDR3 runs 14 residues. CDR3 coding DNA: TGTGCCAGCAGCGGGACACTAGCTGGTTCACCCCTCCACTTT. As protein: CASSGTLAGSPLHF.